This T cell receptor (beta chain) was retrieved from a study of tumor-infiltrating lymphocytes in primary liver carcinoma. Study as a whole: Patients, male and female, were 30 to 69 years old.

Trimming left V 6 bases short and J 1 base short, with 13 bases between. The CDR3 is made up of 15 amino acids. Germline DNA was also extracted, with blood RNA taken from unsorted whole blood. cDNA specific to TCR beta was made from around 470 ng of total RNA, with a constant-region primer employed for priming. Three nested multiplex PCR rounds, a slightly modified ARM-PCR method, built the TCR beta libraries. A C-beta reverse primer and TRBV1-TRBV30 forward primers served in each of the first two PCR rounds, at roughly 10 cycles apiece. Via MiXCR, TCRdb re-called the multiplex PCR reads, giving one row per CDR3 protein. The profile covers about 300,000 distinct CDR3 sequences, with approximately 60% appearing a single time and roughly 9% taken by the ten largest.

V and J are TRBV12-3 or TRBV12-4 and TRBJ1-5, with D perhaps matching TRBD1 (6 bases). Material for sequencing was peripheral blood. This sequence originates from a man aged 40-50 years with primary liver carcinoma and hepatitis B virus infection. The CDR3 spells CASRRLGASNQPQHF. The CDR3, as DNA: TGTGCCAGCAGGCGACTGGGGGCGAGCAATCAGCCCCAGCATTTT.